The next 24 T cell receptor beta chains were all read from a single sample in a study of CD8 T cells in Susac syndrome. Random hexamers were used to reverse transcribe about 0.45 to 1 ug of RNA. TCRdb analysed the immunoSEQ multiplex PCR reads with MiXCR anew, one entry per CDR3 protein. The sample records roughly 200,000 distinct CDR3 sequences, roughly 95% being singletons. The sample was CD4+ T cells from PBMCs. These receptors all stem from a human donor in good health.

The CDR3 nucleotides are TGCGCCAGCAGTCAACCGAGGTGGGGATGTGGGTATGGCTACACCTTC. It yields the protein CASSQPRWGCGYGYTF. The J gene is TRBJ1-2, the V gene TRBV23-1; D is undetermined. TRBV23-1 is sorted into the ORF group, with uncertain function. The CDR3 covers 16 residues. Trimming stripped 2 bases from V and 5 bases from J, with 18 bases between.

The chain links TRBV29-1 to TRBJ2-7; 7 bases are shared with TRBD1. This CDR3 has 13 amino acids. The V gene end was trimmed by 3 bases and the J gene end by 4 bases; junction bases not matched to a gene: 6. CDR1 and CDR2 from the germline V gene are SQVTM and ANQGSEA. CDR3 coding DNA: TGCAGCGTTGAGGCAGGGGGAGTGTACGAGCAGTACTTC. Its translation is CSVEAGGVYEQYF.

The V and J genes are TRBV6-1 and TRBJ2-1; 13 bases align to TRBD2. V shed 5 bases, J shed 4 bases, and the junction held 5 bases outside the gene matches. The germline gives CDR1 MNHNS, CDR2 SASEGT. The CDR3 is 16 residues long. CDR3 in amino acids: CASSRLAGGGYNEQFF. CDR3 coding DNA: TGTGCCAGCAGTCGACTAGCGGGAGGAGGTTACAATGAGCAGTTCTTC.

This rearrangement joins TRBV7-3 to TRBJ2-3, with D possibly matching TRBD2 (6 bases). CDR3 length: 14 amino acids. Germline V gene sequence: CDR1 SGHTA, CDR2 FQGTGA. The V gene lost 4 bases and the J gene lost 5 bases, with 13 bases spanning the gap. CDR3 in amino acids: CASSSSTSKDTQYF. CDR3 nucleotides: TGTGCCAGCAGCTCCTCGACTAGTAAAGATACGCAGTATTTT.

This sequence joins TRBV9 and TRBJ2-7, with D uncertain. Germline V gene sequence: CDR1 SGDLS, CDR2 YYNGEE. V lost 4 bases to trimming and J lost 6 bases, with 17 bases between them. This CDR3 is built from 14 residues. The CDR3 DNA sequence: TGTGCCAGCAGCCCGTCCGGTAGTGTTCGCGAGCAGTACTTC. Amino acids: CASSPSGSVREQYF. The full variable domain, in which reference TRBV9 and TRBJ2-7 provide the parts outside the CDR3, is DSGVTQTPKHLITATGQRVTLRCSPRSGDLSVYWYQQSLDQGLQFLIQYYNGEERAKGNILERFSAQQFPDLHSELNLSSLELGDSALYFCASSPSGSVREQYFGPGTRLTVT.

This clonotype was counted once. The CDR3 DNA sequence: TGTGCCAGTAGACCGAGCGGGACTAGCACAGATACGCAGTATTTT. Translating gives CASRPSGTSTDTQYF. The J gene is TRBJ2-3, the V gene TRBV12-3 or TRBV12-4; 7 nucleotides agree with TRBD2. With V trimmed by 9 bases and J by 0 bases, 9 bases remained unmatched. This CDR3 is built from 15 residues.

The chain has TRBV29-1 and TRBJ1-4; D remains unclear. The CDR3 spans 14 residues. Germline CDR1 SQVTM, CDR2 ANQGSEA. Trimming removed 5 bases from V and 1 base from J, with 11 bases in between. The CDR3 sequence: CSVLATGTNEKLFF. The CDR3 DNA reads TGCAGCGTTCTGGCAACGGGAACTAATGAAAAACTGTTTTTT.

The chain employs TRBV2 and TRBJ2-6, with 9 bases that match TRBD1. J gave up 1 base and V 6 bases, and 10 bases lay outside the gene matches. From germline, CDR1 is SNHLY and CDR2 FYNNEI. The CDR3 runs to 18 residues. The chain's CDR3 is CASRGGQGLQSGANVLTF. CDR3 DNA sequence: TGTGCCAGCAGGGGGGGACAGGGACTACAATCTGGGGCCAACGTCCTGACTTTC.

The V gene is TRBV29-1, the J gene TRBJ2-1, with D possibly matching TRBD2 (6 bases). This CDR3 contains 15 residues. With 6 bases removed from V and 0 bases from J, the gap between germline ends came to 15 bases. The germline CDR1 and CDR2 sequences are SQVTM and ANQGSEA. As DNA, the CDR3 is TGCAGCGTGGCCGGCGGGGTCAGCTCCTACAATGAGCAGTTCTTC. Translating gives CSVAGGVSSYNEQFF.

The chain recombines TRBV9 with TRBJ2-3, with D maybe TRBD2 (6 bases). Trimming pared 1 base from V and 0 bases from J, leaving 9 bases between. CDR1 is SGDLS, CDR2 YYNGEE, per germline. The CDR3 contains 15 residues. The CDR3 here is CASSVKDYSTDTQYF. The CDR3 DNA reads as TGTGCCAGCAGCGTAAAGGACTACAGCACAGATACGCAGTATTTT.

The chain has TRBV14 and TRBJ2-1; no reliable D call. The CDR3 is 13 amino acids. V lost 0 bases to trimming and J lost 3 bases, with 3 bases between them. Germline V CDR1 and CDR2: SGHDN, FVKESK. The CDR3 DNA reads TGTGCCAGCAGCCAAGAGATCTACAATGAGCAGTTCTTC. As protein: CASSQEIYNEQFF. Together with reference TRBV14 and TRBJ2-1, the CDR3 gives the full variable domain: EAGVTQFPSHSVIEKGQTVTLRCDPISGHDNLYWYRRVMGKEIKFLLHFVKESKQDESGMPNNRFLAERTGGTYSTLKVQPAELEDSGVYFCASSQEIYNEQFFGPGTRLTVL.

V gene TRBV30 combines with J gene TRBJ1-5; D remains unclear. V lost 1 base to trimming and J lost 4 bases, with 5 bases between them. CDR3 length: 12 amino acids. The germline CDR1 and CDR2 sequences are GTSNPN and SVGIG (reference sequence). In DNA, the CDR3 is TGTGCCTGGAGTGGCCAAAATCAGCCCCAGCATTTT. Its translation is CAWSGQNQPQHF.

The chain links TRBV29-1 to TRBJ2-5; 7 bases agree with TRBD2. Germline V CDR1 and CDR2: SQVTM, ANQGSEA. V lost 6 bases, J lost 5 bases, and 12 bases stayed unmatched. This CDR3 is 14 amino acids long. The CDR3 bases are TGCAGCGTACCTAGGCTAGCGGAGGGGGAGACCCAGTACTTC. It translates to CSVPRLAEGETQYF.

This clonotype was seen only a few times. The gene calls are TRBV7-9 and TRBJ1-2; tentative D call: TRBD1 (6 bases). V was trimmed by 3 bases and J by 14 bases, leaving 16 bases between them. This CDR3 spans 12 amino acids. Germline CDR1 is SEHNR and CDR2 is FQNEAQ (reference sequence). The CDR3 region is CASSFDQGTGTF. The CDR3 DNA follows: TGTGCCAGCAGCTTTGACCAGGGGACGGGGACCTTC.

The chain uses TRBV20-1 and TRBJ1-5; perhaps TRBD1 as D (6 bases). With 6 bases removed from V and 4 bases from J, the gap between germline ends came to 13 bases. CDR3 length equals 13 residues. Germline V gene data show CDR1 as DFQATT and CDR2 as SNEGSKA (reference sequence). The CDR3 loop is CSAKGGGNQPQHF. CDR3 nucleotides: TGCAGTGCGAAGGGGGGAGGGAATCAGCCCCAGCATTTT.

The chain recombines TRBV29-1 with TRBJ2-2; D is perhaps TRBD2 (5 bases). This CDR3 is built from 12 residues. V was cut by 4 bases and J by 7 bases, with 10 bases left in between. The germline V gene has CDR1 SQVTM and CDR2 ANQGSEA. The CDR3 DNA follows: TGCAGCGTTGCCCGGGGAAGCGGGGAGCTGTTTTTT. Its translation is CSVARGSGELFF.

CDR3 DNA sequence: TGTGCCAGCAGCCAATCTCCAGGGACAATACCCTACGAGCAGTACTTC. It yields the protein CASSQSPGTIPYEQYF. The V and J genes are TRBV3-1 and TRBJ2-7, with D perhaps matching TRBD1 (6 bases). The CDR3 consists of 16 residues. The V gene's germline CDR1 is LGHDT and CDR2 YNNKEL (reference sequence). Deletions cut 2 bases from V and 2 bases from J, with 16 bases between.

The CDR3 loop reads CSCGGTGELFF. CDR3 DNA: TGCAGCTGTGGGGGGACCGGGGAGCTGTTTTTT. The chain links TRBV29-1 to TRBJ2-2, with TRBD2 as a possible D gene (6 bases). V lost 8 bases, J lost 5 bases, and 9 bases lay in between. Looked up from germline, CDR1 is SQVTM and CDR2 is ANQGSEA. This CDR3 has 11 residues.

The chain employs TRBV4-2 and TRBJ2-3, with 10 bases fitting TRBD2. With V trimmed by 3 bases and J by 4 bases, 7 bases remained unmatched. CDR1 is LGHNA and CDR2 is YNFKEQ in the germline V gene. The CDR3 length is 16 residues. The CDR3 DNA reads as TGTGCCAGCAGCCACAGGACTAGCGGAGGGGCAGATACGCAGTATTTT. Translation gives CASSHRTSGGADTQYF.

The chain uses TRBV7-6 and TRBJ1-4, with D perhaps TRBD1 (6 bases). This CDR3 has 13 residues. The germline CDR1 and CDR2 sequences are SGHVS and FNYEAQ. V lost 3 bases and J lost 7, with 9 bases in between. CDR3 in amino acids: CASSFEQGEKLFF. The CDR3 DNA reads TGTGCCAGCAGCTTCGAACAGGGTGAAAAACTGTTTTTT.

The chain recombines TRBV11-1 with TRBJ1-1; the D gene is possibly TRBD1 (5 bases). The CDR3 runs 14 residues. V was shortened by 7 bases and J by 5 bases, with 17 bases between the two germline ends. Germline V gene lookup returns CDR1 SGHAT and CDR2 FQDESV (reference sequence). CDR3 nucleotide sequence: TGTGCCAGCACCCTTTTCCCGGGGCGGACTGAAGCTTTCTTT. This codes for CASTLFPGRTEAFF.

About this clonotype itself: The junction and the germline gene differ at one end; a read error may be behind it. The V gene is TRBV7-9, the J gene TRBJ2-5; 8 positions agree with TRBD2. The CDR3 contains 15 residues. In germline, CDR1 is SEHNR, CDR2 FQNEAQ (reference sequence). DNA of the CDR3: TGTGCCAGCAGCCTAGCGTCGGGAGGGCCGGAGACCCAGTACTTC. This sequence encodes CASSLASGGPETQYF. The whole variable domain, filled in from reference TRBV7-9 and TRBJ2-5, reads DTGVSQNPRHKITKRGQNVTFRCDPISEHNRLYWYRQTLGQGPEFLTYFQNEAQLEKSRLLSDRFSAERPKGSFSTLEIQRTEQGDSAMYLCASSLASGGPETQYFGPGTRLLVL.

The chain couples TRBV7-3 to TRBJ2-2; 10 positions agree with TRBD2. J lost 4 bases, V lost 2 bases, and 4 bases had no gene match. The germline V gene has CDR1 SGHTA and CDR2 FQGTGA. This CDR3 contains 16 residues. CDR3 bases: TGTGCCAGCAGCTTACAAGCGGGAGGGGGCACCGGGGAGCTGTTTTTT. This codes for CASSLQAGGGTGELFF. The entire variable domain, with the rest obtained from reference TRBV7-3 and TRBJ2-2, is as follows: GAGVSQTPSNKVTEKGKYVELRCDPISGHTALYWYRQSLGQGPEFLIYFQGTGAADDSGLPNDRFFAVRPEGSVSTLKIQRTERGDSAVYLCASSLQAGGGTGELFFGEGSRLTVL.

V usage is TRBV29-1 and J usage is TRBJ2-7, with TRBD1 matching 9 bases. This CDR3 has 13 residues. In germline, CDR1 is SQVTM, CDR2 ANQGSEA. The junction had 4 bases not matched to a gene; V was cut back by 4 bases and J by 3 bases. The CDR3 is CSVGLDRGYEQYF. The CDR3 nucleotides read TGCAGCGTTGGACTGGACAGGGGCTACGAGCAGTACTTC.